A selection of T cell receptor beta chains follows, all from one sample in a study of CD8+CD57+ T cells in acquired aplastic anemia. TCRdb redid the calling of the reads with MiXCR, one entry per CDR3 protein. The sample has roughly 200,000 distinct CDR3 sequences, about three fifths seen once. The sample comprised sorted CD4+, CD8+, or CD8+CD57+ T cells (not recorded which) from PBMCs. The receptors derive from a human donor with aplastic anemia. CDR3s include the opening cysteine and the closing phenylalanine or tryptophan. A D gene is named only where the DNA matches it firmly. Part of the rows lack a size; the others show once, few, many or a class for expanded clones.

V gene	J gene	D gene	clone size	CDR3 DNA	CDR3 protein
TRBV5-1	TRBJ1-1	-	-	TGCGCCAGCAGCTTGAGCGGGGGAAACACTGAAGCTTTCTTT	CASSLSGGNTEAFF
TRBV4-2	TRBJ1-1	-	-	TGTGCCAGCAGCCAAGGGGGGGGGCGGGTAGCTTTCTTT	CASSQGGGRVAFF
TRBV5-1	TRBJ2-7	-	-	TGCGCCAGCACCCGAGACGGAGCCTACGAGCAGTACTTC	CASTRDGAYEQYF
TRBV9	TRBJ2-5	TRBD1	many	TGTGCCAGCAGCGCGGGGACAGTTTTGTACCAAGAGACCCAGTACTTC	CASSAGTVLYQETQYF
TRBV29-1	TRBJ1-2	-	few	TGCAGCGTTCCGGGGGCCCAGGGTGGCTACACCTTC	CSVPGAQGGYTF
TRBV24-1	TRBJ2-3	TRBD2	-	TGTGCCACCAGTGATCACTCAGGGCTAGCGGGAATCACAGATACGCAGTATTTT	CATSDHSGLAGITDTQYF
TRBV10-2	TRBJ2-1	TRBD2	-	TGCGCCAGCCGGGAGGGGACCTACAATGAGCAGTTCTTC	CASREGTYNEQFF
TRBV14	TRBJ1-1	-	few	TGTGCCAGCAGCCCGGGAGTCCGGAACACTGAAGCTTTCTTT	CASSPGVRNTEAFF
TRBV29-1	TRBJ2-5	-	once	TGCAGCGGGCTGCGAGGGGGGATAGAGACCCAGTACTTC	CSGLRGGIETQYF
TRBV19	TRBJ2-7	-	-	TGTGCCAGTAGTAGCCTCCGGGACACCCCCTACGAGCAGTACTTC	CASSSLRDTPYEQYF
TRBV12-3/TRBV12-4	TRBJ1-1	TRBD1	many	TGTGCCAGCAGTAACAGCGGACCGGGACAGGGGGGGGGAAGCACTGAAGCTTTCTTT	CASSNSGPGQGGGSTEAFF
TRBV7-2	TRBJ2-7	-	-	TGTGCCAGCAGCATGGGGGGACTTAACTCCTACGAGCAGTACTTC	CASSMGGLNSYEQYF
TRBV12-3/TRBV12-4	TRBJ2-3	-	-	TGTGCCAGCAGTTTTTTCCAGGGCGCAGATACGCAGTATTTT	CASSFFQGADTQYF
TRBV6-1	TRBJ2-7	-	many	TGTGCCAGCAGGCCCGGGACATTACCCTACGAGCAGTACTTC	CASRPGTLPYEQYF
TRBV29-1	TRBJ1-1	-	-	TGCAGCCTTAGCCGGGCCCTAGCCCGAAACACTGAAGCTTTCTTT	CSLSRALARNTEAFF
TRBV12-3/TRBV12-4	TRBJ1-1	-	-	TGTGCCAGCAGTCCCCTCAGGGACACTGAAGCTTTCTTT	CASSPLRDTEAFF
TRBV20-1	TRBJ2-6	-	-	TGCAGTGCTAGTTTAGGGGCCAACGTCCTGACTTTC	CSASLGANVLTF
TRBV10-3	TRBJ1-5	-	-	TGTGCCATCAGTACCGACGGGAGCAATCAGCCCCAGCATTTT	CAISTDGSNQPQHF
TRBV14	TRBJ1-1	TRBD1	once	TGTGCCAGCAGCCAAGTCAGGGGGGCATCAGTTGAAGCTTTCTTT	CASSQVRGASVEAFF
TRBV20-1	TRBJ2-3	-	-	TGCAGTGCCCGACCCGGCCAGGCGGCAGATACGCAGTATTTT	CSARPGQAADTQYF
TRBV7-2	TRBJ2-7	TRBD2	-	TGTGCCAGCAGCCCCAACGGGGGGTCCCACTCCTACGAGCAGTACTTC	CASSPNGGSHSYEQYF